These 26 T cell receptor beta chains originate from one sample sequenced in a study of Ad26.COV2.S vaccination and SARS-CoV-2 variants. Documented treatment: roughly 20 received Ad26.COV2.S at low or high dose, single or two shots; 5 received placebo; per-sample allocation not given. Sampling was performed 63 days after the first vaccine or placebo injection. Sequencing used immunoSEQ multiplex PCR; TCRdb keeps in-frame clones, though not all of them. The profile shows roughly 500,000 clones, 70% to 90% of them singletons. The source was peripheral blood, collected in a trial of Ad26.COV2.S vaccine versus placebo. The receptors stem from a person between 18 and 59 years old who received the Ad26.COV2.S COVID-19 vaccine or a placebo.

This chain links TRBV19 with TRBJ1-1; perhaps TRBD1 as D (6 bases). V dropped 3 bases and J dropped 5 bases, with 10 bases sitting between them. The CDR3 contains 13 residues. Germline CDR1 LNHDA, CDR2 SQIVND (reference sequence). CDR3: CASSMRGRTEAFF. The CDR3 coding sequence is TGTGCCAGTAGTATGAGGGGGAGAACTGAAGCTTTCTTT.

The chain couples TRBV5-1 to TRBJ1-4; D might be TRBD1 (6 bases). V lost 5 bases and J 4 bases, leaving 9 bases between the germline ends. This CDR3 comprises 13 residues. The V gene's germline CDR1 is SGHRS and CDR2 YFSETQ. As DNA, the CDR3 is TGCGCCAGCAGAAGGGACATTAATGAAAAACTGTTTTTT. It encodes CASRRDINEKLFF. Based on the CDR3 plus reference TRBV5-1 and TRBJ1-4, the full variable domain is KAGVTQTPRYLIKTRGQQVTLSCSPISGHRSVSWYQQTPGQGLQFLFEYFSETQRNKGNFPGRFSGRQFSNSRSEMNVSTLELGDSALYLCASRRDINEKLFFGSGTQLSVL.

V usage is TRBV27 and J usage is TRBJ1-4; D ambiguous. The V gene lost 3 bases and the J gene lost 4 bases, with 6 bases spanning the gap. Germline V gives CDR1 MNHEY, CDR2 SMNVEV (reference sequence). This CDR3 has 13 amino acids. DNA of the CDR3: TGTGCCAGCAGTTTTTCGGGTAATGAAAAACTGTTTTTT. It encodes CASSFSGNEKLFF.

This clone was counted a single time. CDR3 in DNA: TGTGCCAGCAGTGATCAAGCGGGAGTCAATGAGCAGTTCTTC. This translates into CASSDQAGVNEQFF. The rearrangement links TRBV25-1 to TRBJ2-1, with 8 positions matching TRBD2. Germline V lookup: CDR1 MGHDK, CDR2 SYGVNS. V lost 3 bases to trimming and J lost 6 bases; unmatched junction nucleotides: 4. The CDR3 extends over 14 amino acids. Full variable domain (rest looked up from reference TRBV25-1 and TRBJ2-1): EADIYQTPRYLVIGTGKKITLECSQTMGHDKMYWYQQDPGMELHLIHYSYGVNSTEKGDLSSESTVSRIRTEHFPLTLESARPSHTSQYLCASSDQAGVNEQFFGPGTRLTVL.

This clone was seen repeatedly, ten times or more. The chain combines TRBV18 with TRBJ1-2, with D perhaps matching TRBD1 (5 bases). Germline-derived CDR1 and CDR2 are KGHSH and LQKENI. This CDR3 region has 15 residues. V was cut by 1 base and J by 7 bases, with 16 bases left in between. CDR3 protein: CASSPLPREKVGYTF. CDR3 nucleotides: TGTGCCAGCTCACCACTCCCCAGGGAAAAGGTTGGCTACACCTTC. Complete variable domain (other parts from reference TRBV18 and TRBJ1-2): NAGVMQNPRHLVRRRGQEARLRCSPMKGHSHVYWYRQLPEEGLKFMVYLQKENIIDESGMPKERFSAEFPKEGPSILRIQQVVRGDSAAYFCASSPLPREKVGYTFGSGTRLTVV.

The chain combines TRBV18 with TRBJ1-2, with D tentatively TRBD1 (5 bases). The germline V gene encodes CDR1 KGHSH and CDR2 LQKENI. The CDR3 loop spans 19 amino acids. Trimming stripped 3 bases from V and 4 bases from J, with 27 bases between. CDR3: CASSPAGGPNRKRSYGYTF. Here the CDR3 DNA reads TGTGCCAGCTCACCCGCCGGCGGACCGAACAGGAAGCGCAGCTATGGCTACACCTTC.

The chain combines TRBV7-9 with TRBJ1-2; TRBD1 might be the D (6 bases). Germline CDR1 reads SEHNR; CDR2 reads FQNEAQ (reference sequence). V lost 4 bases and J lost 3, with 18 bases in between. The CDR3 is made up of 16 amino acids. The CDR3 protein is CASSSPSGAIHYGYTF. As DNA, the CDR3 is TGTGCCAGCAGCTCCCCGTCGGGGGCCATCCACTATGGCTACACCTTC. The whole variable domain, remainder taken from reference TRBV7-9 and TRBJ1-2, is DTGVSQNPRHKITKRGQNVTFRCDPISEHNRLYWYRQTLGQGPEFLTYFQNEAQLEKSRLLSDRFSAERPKGSFSTLEIQRTEQGDSAMYLCASSSPSGAIHYGYTFGSGTRLTVV.

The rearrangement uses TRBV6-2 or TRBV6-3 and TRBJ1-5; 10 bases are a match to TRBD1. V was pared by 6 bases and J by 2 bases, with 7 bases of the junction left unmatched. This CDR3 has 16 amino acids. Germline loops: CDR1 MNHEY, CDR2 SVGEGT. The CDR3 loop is CASSRTGTGGNQPQHF. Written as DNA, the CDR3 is TGTGCCAGCAGCCGAACCGGGACAGGGGGCAATCAGCCCCAGCATTTT.

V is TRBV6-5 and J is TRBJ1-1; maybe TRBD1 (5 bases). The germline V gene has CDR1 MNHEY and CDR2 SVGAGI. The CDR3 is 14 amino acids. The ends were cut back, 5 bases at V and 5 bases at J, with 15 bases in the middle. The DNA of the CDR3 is TGTGCCAGCAGTAGCAGGGTCGCAAGGACTGAAGCTTTCTTT. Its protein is CASSSRVARTEAFF.

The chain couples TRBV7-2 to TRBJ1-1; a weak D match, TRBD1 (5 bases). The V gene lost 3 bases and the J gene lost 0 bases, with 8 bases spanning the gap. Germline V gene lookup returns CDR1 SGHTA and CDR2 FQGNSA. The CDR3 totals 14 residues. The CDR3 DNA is TGTGCCAGCAGCTTGACAGCGATGAACACTGAAGCTTTCTTT. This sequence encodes CASSLTAMNTEAFF. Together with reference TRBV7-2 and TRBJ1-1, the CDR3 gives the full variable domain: GAGVSQSPSNKVTEKGKDVELRCDPISGHTALYWYRQSLGQGLEFLIYFQGNSAPDKSGLPSDRFSAERTGGSVSTLTIQRTQQEDSAVYLCASSLTAMNTEAFFGQGTRLTVV.

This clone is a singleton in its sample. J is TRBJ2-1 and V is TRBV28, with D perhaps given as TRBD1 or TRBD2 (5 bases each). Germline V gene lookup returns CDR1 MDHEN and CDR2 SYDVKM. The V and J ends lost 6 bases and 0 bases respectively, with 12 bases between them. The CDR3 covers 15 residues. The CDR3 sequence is CASRQPGPSYNEQFF. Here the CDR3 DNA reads TGTGCCAGCAGACAACCGGGACCCTCCTACAATGAGCAGTTCTTC. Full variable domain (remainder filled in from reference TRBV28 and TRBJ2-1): DVKVTQSSRYLVKRTGEKVFLECVQDMDHENMFWYRQDPGLGLRLIYFSYDVKMKEKGDIPEGYSVSREKKERFSLILESASTNQTSMYLCASRQPGPSYNEQFFGPGTRLTVL.

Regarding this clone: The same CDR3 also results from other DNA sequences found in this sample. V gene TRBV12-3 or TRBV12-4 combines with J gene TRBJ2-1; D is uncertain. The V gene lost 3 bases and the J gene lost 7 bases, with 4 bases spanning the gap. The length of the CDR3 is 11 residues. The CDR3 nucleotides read TGTGCCAGCAGTTTTGTGAATGAGCAGTTCTTC. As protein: CASSFVNEQFF.

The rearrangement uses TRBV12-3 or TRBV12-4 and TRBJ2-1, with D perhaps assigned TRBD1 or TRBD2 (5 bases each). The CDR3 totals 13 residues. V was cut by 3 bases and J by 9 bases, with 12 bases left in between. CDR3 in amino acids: CASSFLPGGEQFF. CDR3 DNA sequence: TGTGCCAGCAGTTTTTTACCTGGGGGTGAGCAGTTCTTC.

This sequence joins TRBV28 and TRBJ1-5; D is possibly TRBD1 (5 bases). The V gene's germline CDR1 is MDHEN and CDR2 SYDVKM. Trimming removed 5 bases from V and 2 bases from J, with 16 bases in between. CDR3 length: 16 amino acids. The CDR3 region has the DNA TGTGCCAGCAGTGAGATTCGGACAACTGGCAATCAGCCCCAGCATTTT. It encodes CASSEIRTTGNQPQHF.

As DNA, the CDR3 is TGCGCCAGCAGCTTGGACCGATTCACCGGGGAGCTGTTTTTT. Protein sequence: CASSLDRFTGELFF. The chain uses TRBV5-1 and TRBJ2-2; D gene ambiguous. Looked up from germline, CDR1 is SGHRS and CDR2 is YFSETQ. V was clipped by 0 bases and J by 4 bases, with 7 bases between them. The CDR3 is 14 residues long.

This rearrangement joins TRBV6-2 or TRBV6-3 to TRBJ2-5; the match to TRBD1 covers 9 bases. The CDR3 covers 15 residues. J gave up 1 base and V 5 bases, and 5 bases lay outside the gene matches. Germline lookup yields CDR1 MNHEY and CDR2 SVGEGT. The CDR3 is CASSKGTGIQETQYF. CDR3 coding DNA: TGTGCCAGCAGTAAAGGGACAGGGATCCAAGAGACCCAGTACTTC.

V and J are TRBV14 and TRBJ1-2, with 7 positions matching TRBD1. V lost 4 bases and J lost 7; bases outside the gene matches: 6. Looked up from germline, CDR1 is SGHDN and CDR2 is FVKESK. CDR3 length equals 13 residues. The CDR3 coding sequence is TGTGCCAGCAGCCCCAAGACAGGGACTGGCTACACCTTC. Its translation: CASSPKTGTGYTF.

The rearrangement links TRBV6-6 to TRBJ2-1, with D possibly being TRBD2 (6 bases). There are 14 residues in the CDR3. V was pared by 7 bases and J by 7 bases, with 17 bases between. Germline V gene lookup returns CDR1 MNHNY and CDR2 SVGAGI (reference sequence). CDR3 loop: CASIRPRGLNEQFF. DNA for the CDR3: TGTGCCAGCATTCGACCACGGGGGTTGAATGAGCAGTTCTTC.

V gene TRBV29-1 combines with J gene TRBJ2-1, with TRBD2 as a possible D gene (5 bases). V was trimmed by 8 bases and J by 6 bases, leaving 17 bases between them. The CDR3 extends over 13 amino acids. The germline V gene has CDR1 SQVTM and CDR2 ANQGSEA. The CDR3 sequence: CSHLSGFVNEQFF. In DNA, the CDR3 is TGCAGCCATCTTTCGGGATTTGTCAATGAGCAGTTCTTC.

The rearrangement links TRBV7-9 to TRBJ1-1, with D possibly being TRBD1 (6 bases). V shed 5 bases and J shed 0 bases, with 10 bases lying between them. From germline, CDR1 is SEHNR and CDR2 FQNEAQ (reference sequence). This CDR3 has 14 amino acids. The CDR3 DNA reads TGTGCCAGCAGCCCCGGACAGTTGAACACTGAAGCTTTCTTT. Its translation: CASSPGQLNTEAFF.

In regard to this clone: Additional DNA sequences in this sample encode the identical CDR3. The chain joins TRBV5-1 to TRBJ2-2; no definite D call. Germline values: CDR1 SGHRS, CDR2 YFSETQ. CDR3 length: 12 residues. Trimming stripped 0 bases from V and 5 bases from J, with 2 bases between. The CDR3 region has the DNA TGCGCCAGCAGCTTGGATACCGGGGAGCTGTTTTTT. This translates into CASSLDTGELFF.

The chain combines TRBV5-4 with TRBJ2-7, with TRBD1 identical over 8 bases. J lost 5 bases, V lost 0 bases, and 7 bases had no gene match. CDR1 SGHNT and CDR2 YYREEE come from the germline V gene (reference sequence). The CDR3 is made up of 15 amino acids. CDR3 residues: CASSLAPGGWHEQYF. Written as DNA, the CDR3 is TGTGCCAGCAGCTTGGCCCCAGGGGGCTGGCACGAGCAGTACTTC.

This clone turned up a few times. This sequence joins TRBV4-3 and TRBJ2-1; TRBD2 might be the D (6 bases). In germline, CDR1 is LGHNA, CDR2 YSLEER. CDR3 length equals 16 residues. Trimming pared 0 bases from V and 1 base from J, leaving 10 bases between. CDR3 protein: CASSQEASVSYNEQFF. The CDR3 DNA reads TGCGCCAGCAGCCAAGAGGCTAGCGTATCCTACAATGAGCAGTTCTTC.

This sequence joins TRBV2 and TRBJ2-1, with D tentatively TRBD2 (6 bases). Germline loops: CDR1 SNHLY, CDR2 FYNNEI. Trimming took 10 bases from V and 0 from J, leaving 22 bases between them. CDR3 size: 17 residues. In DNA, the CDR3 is TGTGCCACCCTGACGCCCCCCGGGGGAGCCTCCTACAATGAGCAGTTCTTC. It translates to CATLTPPGGASYNEQFF.

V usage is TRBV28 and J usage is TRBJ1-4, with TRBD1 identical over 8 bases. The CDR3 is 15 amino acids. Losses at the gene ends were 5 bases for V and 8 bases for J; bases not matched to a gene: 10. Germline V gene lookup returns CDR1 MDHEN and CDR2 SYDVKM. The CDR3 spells CASSPPGRTGEKLFF. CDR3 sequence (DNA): TGTGCCAGCAGTCCGCCCGGCCGGACAGGGGAAAAACTGTTTTTT.

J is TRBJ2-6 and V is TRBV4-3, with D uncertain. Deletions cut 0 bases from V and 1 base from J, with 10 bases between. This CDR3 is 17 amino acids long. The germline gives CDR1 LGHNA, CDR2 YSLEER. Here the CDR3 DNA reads TGCGCCAGCAGCCAAGATCCGGATACATCTGGGGCCAACGTCCTGACTTTC. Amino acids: CASSQDPDTSGANVLTF.